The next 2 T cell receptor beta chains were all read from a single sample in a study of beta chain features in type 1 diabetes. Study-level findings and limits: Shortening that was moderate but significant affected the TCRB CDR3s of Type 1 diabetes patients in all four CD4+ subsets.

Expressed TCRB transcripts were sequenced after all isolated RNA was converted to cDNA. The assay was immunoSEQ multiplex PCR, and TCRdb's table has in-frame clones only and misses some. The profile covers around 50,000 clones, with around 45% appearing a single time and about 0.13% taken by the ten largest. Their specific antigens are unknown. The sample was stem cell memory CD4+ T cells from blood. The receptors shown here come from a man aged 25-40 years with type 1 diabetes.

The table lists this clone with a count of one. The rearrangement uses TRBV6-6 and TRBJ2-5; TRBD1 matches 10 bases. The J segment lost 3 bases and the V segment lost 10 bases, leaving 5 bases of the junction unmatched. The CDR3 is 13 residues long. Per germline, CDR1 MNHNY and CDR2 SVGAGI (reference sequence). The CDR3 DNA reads TGTGCCATCAGGGGGACAGGGGAAGAGACCCAGTACTTC. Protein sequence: CAIRGTGEETQYF.

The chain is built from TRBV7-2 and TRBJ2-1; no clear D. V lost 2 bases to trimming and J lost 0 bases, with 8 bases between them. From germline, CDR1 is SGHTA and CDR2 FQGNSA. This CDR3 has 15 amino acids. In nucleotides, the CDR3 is TGTGCCAGCAGCTTACTCCGCAGCTCCTACAATGAGCAGTTCTTC. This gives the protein CASSLLRSSYNEQFF.